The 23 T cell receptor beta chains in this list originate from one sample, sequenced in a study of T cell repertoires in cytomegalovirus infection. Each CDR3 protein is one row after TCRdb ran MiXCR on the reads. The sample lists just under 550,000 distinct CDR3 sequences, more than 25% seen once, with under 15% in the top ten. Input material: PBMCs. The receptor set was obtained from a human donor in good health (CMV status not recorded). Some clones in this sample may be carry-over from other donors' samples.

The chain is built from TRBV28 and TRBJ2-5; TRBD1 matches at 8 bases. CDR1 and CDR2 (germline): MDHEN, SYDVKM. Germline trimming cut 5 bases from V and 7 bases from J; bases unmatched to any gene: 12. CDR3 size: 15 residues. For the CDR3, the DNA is TGTGCCAGCAGTCCGAGGACAGGGCGGCCGGGGACCCAGTACTTC. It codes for CASSPRTGRPGTQYF.

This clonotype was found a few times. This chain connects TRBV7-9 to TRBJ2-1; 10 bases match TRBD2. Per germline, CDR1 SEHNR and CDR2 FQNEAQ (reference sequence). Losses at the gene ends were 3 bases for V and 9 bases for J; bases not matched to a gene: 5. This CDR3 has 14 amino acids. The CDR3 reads CASSFLTSGIEQFF. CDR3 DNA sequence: TGTGCCAGCAGCTTCCTTACTAGCGGGATTGAGCAGTTCTTC.

CDR3 in amino acids: CASSSLSGRFAEQYF. As DNA, the CDR3 is TGTGCCAGCAGTTCGCTTAGCGGGAGGTTCGCCGAGCAGTACTTC. The chain uses TRBV12-3 or TRBV12-4 and TRBJ2-7; 10 bases match TRBD2. V gave up 4 bases and J gave up 6 bases; unmatched junction bases: 9. The CDR3 length is 15 residues.

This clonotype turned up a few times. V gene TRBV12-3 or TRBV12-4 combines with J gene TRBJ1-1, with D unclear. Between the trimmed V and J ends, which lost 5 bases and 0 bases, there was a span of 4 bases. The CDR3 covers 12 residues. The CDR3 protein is CASSRMNTEAFF. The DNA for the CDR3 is TGTGCCAGCAGTAGAATGAACACTGAAGCTTTCTTT.

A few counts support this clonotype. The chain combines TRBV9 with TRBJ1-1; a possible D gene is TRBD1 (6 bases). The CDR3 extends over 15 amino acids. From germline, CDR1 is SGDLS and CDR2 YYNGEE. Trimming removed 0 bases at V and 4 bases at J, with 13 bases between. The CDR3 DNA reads TGTGCCAGCAGCGTAGTTGACAGGTTGGGCACTGAAGCTTTCTTT. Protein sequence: CASSVVDRLGTEAFF. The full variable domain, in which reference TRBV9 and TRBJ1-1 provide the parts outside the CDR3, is DSGVTQTPKHLITATGQRVTLRCSPRSGDLSVYWYQQSLDQGLQFLIQYYNGEERAKGNILERFSAQQFPDLHSELNLSSLELGDSALYFCASSVVDRLGTEAFFGQGTRLTVV.

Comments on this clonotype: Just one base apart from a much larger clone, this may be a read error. CDR3 loop: CASWSNTGELFF. Here the CDR3 DNA reads TGTGCCAGCTGGTCGAACACCGGGGAGCTGTTTTTT. The rearrangement links TRBV12-3 or TRBV12-4 to TRBJ2-2; D unclear. Trimming removed 8 bases from V and 0 bases from J, with 4 bases in between. The CDR3 has 12 amino acids.

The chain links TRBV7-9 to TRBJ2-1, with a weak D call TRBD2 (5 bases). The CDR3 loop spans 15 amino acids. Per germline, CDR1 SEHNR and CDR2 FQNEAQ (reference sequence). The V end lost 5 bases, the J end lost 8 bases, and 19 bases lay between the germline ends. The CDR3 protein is CASSPGSVLTDEQFF. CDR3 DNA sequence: TGTGCCAGCAGCCCAGGTAGCGTATTAACGGATGAGCAGTTCTTC.

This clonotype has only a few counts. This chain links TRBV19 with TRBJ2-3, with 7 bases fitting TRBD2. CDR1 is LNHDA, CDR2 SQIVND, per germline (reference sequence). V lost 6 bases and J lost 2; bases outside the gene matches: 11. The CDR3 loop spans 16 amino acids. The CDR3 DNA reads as TGTGCCAGTAGGCCCCGGCTAGCGGAGCTCACAGATACGCAGTATTTT. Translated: CASRPRLAELTDTQYF.

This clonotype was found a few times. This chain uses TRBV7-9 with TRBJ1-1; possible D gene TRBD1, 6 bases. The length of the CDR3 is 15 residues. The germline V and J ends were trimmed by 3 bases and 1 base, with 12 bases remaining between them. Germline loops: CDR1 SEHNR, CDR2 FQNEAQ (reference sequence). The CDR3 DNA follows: TGTGCCAGCAGCTTCCGGGACACCCGGAACACTGAAGCTTTCTTT. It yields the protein CASSFRDTRNTEAFF.

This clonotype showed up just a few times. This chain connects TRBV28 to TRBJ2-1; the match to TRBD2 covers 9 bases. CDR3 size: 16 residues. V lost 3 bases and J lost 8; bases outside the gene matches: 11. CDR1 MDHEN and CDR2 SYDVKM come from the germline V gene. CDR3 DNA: TGTGCCAGCAGTTTTGGCGGGAGGGCCGAAACCGATGAGCAGTTCTTC. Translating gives CASSFGGRAETDEQFF.

The CDR3 bases are TGTGCCAGCAGTGTCCCGGGCTACGAGCAGTACGTC. It yields the protein CASSVPGYEQYV. This chain links TRBV6-1 with TRBJ2-7; D gene uncertain. V was trimmed by 4 bases and J by 3 bases, leaving 7 bases between them. This CDR3 contains 12 residues. CDR1 and CDR2 (germline): MNHNS, SASEGT.

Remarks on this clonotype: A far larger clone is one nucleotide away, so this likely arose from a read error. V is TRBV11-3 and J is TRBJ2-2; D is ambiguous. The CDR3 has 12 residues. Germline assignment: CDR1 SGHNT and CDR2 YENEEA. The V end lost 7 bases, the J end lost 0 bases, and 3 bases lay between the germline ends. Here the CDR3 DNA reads TGTGCCAGCAACCCGAACACCGGGGAGCTGTTTTTT. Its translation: CASNPNTGELFF. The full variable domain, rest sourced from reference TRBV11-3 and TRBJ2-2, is EAGVVQSPRYKIIEKKQPVAFWCNPISGHNTLYWYLQNLGQGPELLIRYENEEAVDDSQLPKDRFSAERLKGVDSTLKIQPAELGDSAVYLCASNPNTGELFFGEGSRLTVL.

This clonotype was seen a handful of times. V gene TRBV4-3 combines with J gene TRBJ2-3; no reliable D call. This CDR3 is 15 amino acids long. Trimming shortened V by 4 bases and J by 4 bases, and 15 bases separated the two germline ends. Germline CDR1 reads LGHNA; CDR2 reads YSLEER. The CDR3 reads CASSLTWESADTQYF. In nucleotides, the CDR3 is TGCGCCAGCAGCCTAACCTGGGAATCTGCAGATACGCAGTATTTT.

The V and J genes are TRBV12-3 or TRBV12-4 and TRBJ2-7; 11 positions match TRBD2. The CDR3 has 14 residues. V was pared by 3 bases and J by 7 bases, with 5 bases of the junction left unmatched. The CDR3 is CASSLGLAAWEQYV. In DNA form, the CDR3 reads TGTGCCAGCAGTTTGGGACTAGCGGCCTGGGAGCAGTACGTC.

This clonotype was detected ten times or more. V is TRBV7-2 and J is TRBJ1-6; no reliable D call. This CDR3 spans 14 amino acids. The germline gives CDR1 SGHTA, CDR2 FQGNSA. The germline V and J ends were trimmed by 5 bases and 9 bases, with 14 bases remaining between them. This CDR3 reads CASSQVGRSSPLHF. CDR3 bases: TGTGCCAGCAGCCAGGTCGGCCGGAGTTCACCCCTCCACTTT.

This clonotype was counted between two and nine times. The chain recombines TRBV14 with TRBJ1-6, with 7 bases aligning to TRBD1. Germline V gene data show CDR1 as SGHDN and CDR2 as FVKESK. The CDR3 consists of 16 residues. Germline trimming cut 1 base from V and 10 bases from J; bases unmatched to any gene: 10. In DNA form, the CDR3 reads TGTGCCAGCAGCCAAGGAAACACAGGGGTTAGGTCACCCCTCCACTTT. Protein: CASSQGNTGVRSPLHF. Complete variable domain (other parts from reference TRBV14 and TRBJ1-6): EAGVTQFPSHSVIEKGQTVTLRCDPISGHDNLYWYRRVMGKEIKFLLHFVKESKQDESGMPNNRFLAERTGGTYSTLKVQPAELEDSGVYFCASSQGNTGVRSPLHFGNGTRLTVT.

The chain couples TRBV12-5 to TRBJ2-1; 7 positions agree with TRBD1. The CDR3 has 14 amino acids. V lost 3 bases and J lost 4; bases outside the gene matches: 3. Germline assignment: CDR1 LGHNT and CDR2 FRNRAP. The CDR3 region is CASGFGTVYNEQFF. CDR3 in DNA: TGTGCTAGTGGTTTTGGGACAGTTTACAATGAGCAGTTCTTC. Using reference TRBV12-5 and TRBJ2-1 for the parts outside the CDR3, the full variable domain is DARVTQTPRHKVTEMGQEVTMRCQPILGHNTVFWYRQTMMQGLELLAYFRNRAPLDDSGMPKDRFSAEMPDATLATLKIQPSEPRDSAVYFCASGFGTVYNEQFFGPGTRLTVL.

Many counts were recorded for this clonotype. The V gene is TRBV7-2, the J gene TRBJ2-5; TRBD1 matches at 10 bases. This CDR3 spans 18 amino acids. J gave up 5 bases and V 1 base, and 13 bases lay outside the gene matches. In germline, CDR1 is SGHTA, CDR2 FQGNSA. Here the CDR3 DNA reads TGTGCCAGCAGCTTAGGTCGGGGACAGGGGAATATGTGGGAGACCCAGTACTTC. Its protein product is CASSLGRGQGNMWETQYF.

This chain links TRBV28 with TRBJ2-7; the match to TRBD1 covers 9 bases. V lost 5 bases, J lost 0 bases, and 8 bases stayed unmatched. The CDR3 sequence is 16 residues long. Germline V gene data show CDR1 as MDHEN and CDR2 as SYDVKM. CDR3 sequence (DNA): TGTGCCAGCAGTCCAGAACAGGGGGCGAGCTCCTACGAGCAGTACTTC. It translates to CASSPEQGASSYEQYF.

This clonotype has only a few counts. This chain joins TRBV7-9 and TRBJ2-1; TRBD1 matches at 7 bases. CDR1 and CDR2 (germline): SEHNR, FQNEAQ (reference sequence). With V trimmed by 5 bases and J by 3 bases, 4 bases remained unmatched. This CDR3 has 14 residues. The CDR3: CASSVRDSYNEQFF. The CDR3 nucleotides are TGTGCCAGCAGCGTAAGGGACAGCTACAATGAGCAGTTCTTC. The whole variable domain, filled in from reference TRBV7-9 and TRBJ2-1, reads DTGVSQNPRHKITKRGQNVTFRCDPISEHNRLYWYRQTLGQGPEFLTYFQNEAQLEKSRLLSDRFSAERPKGSFSTLEIQRTEQGDSAMYLCASSVRDSYNEQFFGPGTRLTVL.

The CDR3 bases are TGCGCCAGCAGCCAAATCCCCGGACGGACAGATACGCAGTATTTT. Translation gives CASSQIPGRTDTQYF. This chain connects TRBV4-3 to TRBJ2-3; no firm D call. Trimming took off 2 bases at V and 3 bases at J, with 12 bases between the two ends. The CDR3 is 15 amino acids. The germline V gene encodes CDR1 LGHNA and CDR2 YSLEER.

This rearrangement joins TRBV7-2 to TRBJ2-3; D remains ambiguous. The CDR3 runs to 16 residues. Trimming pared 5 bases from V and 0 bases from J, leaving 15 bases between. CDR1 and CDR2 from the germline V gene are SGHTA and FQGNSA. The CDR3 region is CASSLLGGRSTDTQYF. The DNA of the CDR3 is TGTGCCAGCAGCCTCCTTGGTGGACGCAGCACAGATACGCAGTATTTT. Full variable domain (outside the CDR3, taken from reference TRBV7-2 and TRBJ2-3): GAGVSQSPSNKVTEKGKDVELRCDPISGHTALYWYRQSLGQGLEFLIYFQGNSAPDKSGLPSDRFSAERTGGSVSTLTIQRTQQEDSAVYLCASSLLGGRSTDTQYFGPGTRLTVL.

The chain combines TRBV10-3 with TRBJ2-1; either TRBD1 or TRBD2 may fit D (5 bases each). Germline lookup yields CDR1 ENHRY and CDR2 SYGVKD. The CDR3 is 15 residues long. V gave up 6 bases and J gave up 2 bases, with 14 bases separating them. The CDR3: CAIRARDLTYNEQFF. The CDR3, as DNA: TGTGCCATCAGGGCCCGGGACCTTACCTACAATGAGCAGTTCTTC.